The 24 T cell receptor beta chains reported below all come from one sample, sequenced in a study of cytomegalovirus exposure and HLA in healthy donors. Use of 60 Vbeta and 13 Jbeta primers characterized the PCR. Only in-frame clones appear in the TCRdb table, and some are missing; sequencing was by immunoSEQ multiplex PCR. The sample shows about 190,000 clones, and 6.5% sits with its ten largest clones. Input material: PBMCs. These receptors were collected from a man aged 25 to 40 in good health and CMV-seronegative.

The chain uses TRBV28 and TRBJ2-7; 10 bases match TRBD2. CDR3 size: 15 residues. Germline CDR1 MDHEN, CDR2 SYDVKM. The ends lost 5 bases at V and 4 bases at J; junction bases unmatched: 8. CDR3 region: CASSHTSGARYEQYF. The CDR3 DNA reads TGTGCCAGCAGTCACACTAGCGGGGCCCGGTACGAGCAGTACTTC.

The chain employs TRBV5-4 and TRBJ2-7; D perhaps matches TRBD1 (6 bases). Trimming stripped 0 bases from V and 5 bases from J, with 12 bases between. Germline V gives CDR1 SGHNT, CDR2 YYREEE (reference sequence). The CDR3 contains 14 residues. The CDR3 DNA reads TGTGCCAGCAGCTTGGGTCGGAGACAGGACGAGCAGTACTTC. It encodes CASSLGRRQDEQYF.

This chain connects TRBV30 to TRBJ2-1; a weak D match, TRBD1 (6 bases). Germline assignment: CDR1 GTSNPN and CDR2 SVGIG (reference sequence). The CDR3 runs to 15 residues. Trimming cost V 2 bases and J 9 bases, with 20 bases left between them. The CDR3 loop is CAWSKGQSVRGEQFF. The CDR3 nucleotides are TGTGCCTGGAGTAAGGGACAATCGGTAAGGGGTGAGCAGTTCTTC.

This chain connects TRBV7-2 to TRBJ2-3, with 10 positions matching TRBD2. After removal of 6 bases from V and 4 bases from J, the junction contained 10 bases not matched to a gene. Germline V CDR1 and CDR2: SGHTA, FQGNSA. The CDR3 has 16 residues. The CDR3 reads CASRAIRLAGADTQYF. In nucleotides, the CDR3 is TGTGCCAGCAGAGCAATCCGTCTAGCGGGAGCAGATACGCAGTATTTT.

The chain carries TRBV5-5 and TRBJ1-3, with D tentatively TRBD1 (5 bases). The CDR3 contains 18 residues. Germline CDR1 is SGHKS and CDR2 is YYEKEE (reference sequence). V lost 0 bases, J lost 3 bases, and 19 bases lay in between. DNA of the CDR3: TGTGCCAGCAGCTTGGTCCGGGGGTCGAGGGGTGATGGAAACACCATATATTTT. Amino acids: CASSLVRGSRGDGNTIYF.

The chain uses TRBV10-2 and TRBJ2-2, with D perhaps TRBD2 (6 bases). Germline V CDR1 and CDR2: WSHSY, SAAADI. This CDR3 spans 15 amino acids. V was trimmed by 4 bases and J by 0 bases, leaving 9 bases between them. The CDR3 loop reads CASSGSSANTGELFF. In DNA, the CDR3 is TGCGCCAGCAGTGGTTCTAGCGCGAACACCGGGGAGCTGTTTTTT.

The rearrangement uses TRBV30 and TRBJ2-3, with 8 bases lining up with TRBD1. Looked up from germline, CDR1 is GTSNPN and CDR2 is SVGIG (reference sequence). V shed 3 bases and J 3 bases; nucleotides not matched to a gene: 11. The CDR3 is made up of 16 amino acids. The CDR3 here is CAWSRRAGGKTDTQYF. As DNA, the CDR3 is TGTGCCTGGAGCCGAAGGGCAGGGGGCAAGACAGATACGCAGTATTTT.

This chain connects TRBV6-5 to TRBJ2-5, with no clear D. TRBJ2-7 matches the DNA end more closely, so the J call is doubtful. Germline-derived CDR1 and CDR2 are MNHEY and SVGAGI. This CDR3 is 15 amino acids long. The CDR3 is CASSYSREPAYEQYF. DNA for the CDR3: TGTGCCAGCAGTTACTCGAGAGAACCCGCCTACGAGCAGTACTTC.

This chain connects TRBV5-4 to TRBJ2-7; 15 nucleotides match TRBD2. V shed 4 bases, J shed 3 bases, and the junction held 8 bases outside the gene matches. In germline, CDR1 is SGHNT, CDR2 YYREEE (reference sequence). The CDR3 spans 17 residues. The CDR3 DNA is TGTGCCAGCAGCCCCGGACTAGCGGGGGGGAGTATCTACGAGCAGTACTTC. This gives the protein CASSPGLAGGSIYEQYF.

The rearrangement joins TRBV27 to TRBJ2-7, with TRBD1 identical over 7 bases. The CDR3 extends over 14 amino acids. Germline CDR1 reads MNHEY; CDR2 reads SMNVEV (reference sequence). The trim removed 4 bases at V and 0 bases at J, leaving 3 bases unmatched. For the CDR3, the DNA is TGTGCCAGCAGTTACAGGGGTATCTCCTACGAGCAGTACTTC. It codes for CASSYRGISYEQYF.

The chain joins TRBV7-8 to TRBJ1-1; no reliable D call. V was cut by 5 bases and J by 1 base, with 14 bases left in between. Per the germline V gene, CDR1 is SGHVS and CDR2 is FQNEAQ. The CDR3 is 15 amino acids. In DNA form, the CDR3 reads TGTGCCAGCAGCCCGGTCGAGGGCCCGAACACTGAAGCTTTCTTT. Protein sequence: CASSPVEGPNTEAFF.

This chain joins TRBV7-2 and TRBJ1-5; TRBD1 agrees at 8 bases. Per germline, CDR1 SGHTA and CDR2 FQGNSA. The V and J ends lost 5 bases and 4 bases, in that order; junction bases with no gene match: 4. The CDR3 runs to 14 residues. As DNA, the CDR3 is TGTGCCAGCAGCACCCGACAGGGGAATCAGCCCCAGCATTTT. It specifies CASSTRQGNQPQHF.

CDR3 loop: CASSVAAEGNQPQHF. CDR3 nucleotide sequence: TGTGCCAGCAGCGTTGCAGCCGAGGGCAATCAGCCCCAGCATTTT. The chain joins TRBV9 to TRBJ1-5, with unresolved D. Germline CDR1 SGDLS, CDR2 YYNGEE. The CDR3 length is 15 residues. V lost 2 bases, J lost 2 bases, and 11 bases lay in between.

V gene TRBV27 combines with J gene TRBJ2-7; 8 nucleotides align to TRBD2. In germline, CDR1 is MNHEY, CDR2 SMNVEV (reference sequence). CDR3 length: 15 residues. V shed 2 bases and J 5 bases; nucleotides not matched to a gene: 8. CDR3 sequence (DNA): TGTGCCAGCAGTTTAACCTCGGGAGGGGCCCACGAGCAGTACTTC. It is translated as CASSLTSGGAHEQYF.

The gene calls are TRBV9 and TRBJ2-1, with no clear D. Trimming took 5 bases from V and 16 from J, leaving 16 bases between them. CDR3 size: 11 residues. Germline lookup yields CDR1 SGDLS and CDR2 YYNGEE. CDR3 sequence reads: CASRRTDRIFF. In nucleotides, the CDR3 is TGTGCCAGCAGACGAACAGATCGCATATTCTTC.

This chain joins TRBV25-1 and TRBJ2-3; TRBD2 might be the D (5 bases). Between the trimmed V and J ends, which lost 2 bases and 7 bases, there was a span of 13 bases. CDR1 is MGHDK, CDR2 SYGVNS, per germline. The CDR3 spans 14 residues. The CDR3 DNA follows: TGTGCCAGCAGTGAAGGAGGAAGGGATAATACGCAGTATTTT. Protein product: CASSEGGRDNTQYF.

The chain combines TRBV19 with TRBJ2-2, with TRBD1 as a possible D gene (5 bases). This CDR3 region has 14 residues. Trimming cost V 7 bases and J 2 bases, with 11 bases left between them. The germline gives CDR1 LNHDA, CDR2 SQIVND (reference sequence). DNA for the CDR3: TGTGCCAGTAACTTCTGGGGCAACACCGGGGAGCTGTTTTTT. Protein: CASNFWGNTGELFF.

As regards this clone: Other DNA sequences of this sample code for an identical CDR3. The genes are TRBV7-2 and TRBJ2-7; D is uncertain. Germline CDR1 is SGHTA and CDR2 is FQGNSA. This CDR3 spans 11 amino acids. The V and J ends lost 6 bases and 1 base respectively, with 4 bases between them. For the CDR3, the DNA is TGTGCCAGCAGTCTTTCCTACGAGCAGTACTTC. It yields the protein CASSLSYEQYF. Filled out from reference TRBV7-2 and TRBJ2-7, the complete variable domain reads GAGVSQSPSNKVTEKGKDVELRCDPISGHTALYWYRQSLGQGLEFLIYFQGNSAPDKSGLPSDRFSAERTGGSVSTLTIQRTQQEDSAVYLCASSLSYEQYFGPGTRLTVT.

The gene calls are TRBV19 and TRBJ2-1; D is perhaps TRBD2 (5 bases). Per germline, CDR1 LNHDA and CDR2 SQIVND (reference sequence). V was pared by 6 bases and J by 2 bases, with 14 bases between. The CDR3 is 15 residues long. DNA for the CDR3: TGTGCCAGTAGGCTTGGAGGTGGCGCCTACAATGAGCAGTTCTTC. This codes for CASRLGGGAYNEQFF.

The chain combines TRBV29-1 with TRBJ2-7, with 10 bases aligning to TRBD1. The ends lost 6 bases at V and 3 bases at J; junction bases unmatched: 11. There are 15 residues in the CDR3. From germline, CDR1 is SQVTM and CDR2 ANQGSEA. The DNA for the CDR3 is TGCAGCGTAGGGGACAGGGGAGCCTCGATCTACGAGCAGTACTTC. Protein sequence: CSVGDRGASIYEQYF.

The CDR3 sequence: CSVPLTGSTDTQYF. The CDR3 DNA follows: TGCAGCGTCCCGCTTACAGGGAGCACAGATACGCAGTATTTT. The chain employs TRBV29-1 and TRBJ2-3; a possible D gene is TRBD1 (6 bases). This CDR3 region has 14 residues. Trimming stripped 6 bases from V and 0 bases from J, with 13 bases between. Germline V gives CDR1 SQVTM, CDR2 ANQGSEA.

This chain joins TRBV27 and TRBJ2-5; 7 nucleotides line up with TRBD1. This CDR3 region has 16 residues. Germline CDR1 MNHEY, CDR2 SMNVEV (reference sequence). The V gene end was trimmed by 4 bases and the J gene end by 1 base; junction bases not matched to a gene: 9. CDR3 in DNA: TGTGCCAGCAGTTCCCCTTCTCGGGACAGCCAAGAGACCCAGTACTTC. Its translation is CASSSPSRDSQETQYF.

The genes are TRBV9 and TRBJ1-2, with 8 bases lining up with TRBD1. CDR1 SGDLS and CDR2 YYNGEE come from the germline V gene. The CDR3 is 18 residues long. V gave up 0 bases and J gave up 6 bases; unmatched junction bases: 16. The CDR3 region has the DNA TGTGCCAGCAGCGTAGCTGGTTCGTCGAGACAGGGGAGAGATGGCTACACCTTC. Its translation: CASSVAGSSRQGRDGYTF.

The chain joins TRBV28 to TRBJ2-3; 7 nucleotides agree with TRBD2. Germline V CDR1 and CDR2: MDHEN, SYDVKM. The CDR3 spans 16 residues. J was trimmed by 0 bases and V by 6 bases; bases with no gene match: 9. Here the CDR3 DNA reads TGTGCCAGCAGATCTTTTCTAGCGGCTAGCACAGATACGCAGTATTTT. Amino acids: CASRSFLAASTDTQYF.